The text below deals with one T cell receptor beta chain. Antigen specificity is unknown. Losses at the gene ends were 4 bases for V and 8 bases for J; bases not matched to a gene: 9. This CDR3 contains 14 residues. Germline CDR1 and CDR2: LNHDA and SQIVND (reference sequence). The data were obtained in a study of cytomegalovirus exposure and HLA in healthy donors. Points from the study as a whole: Listed as cytomegalovirus-associated were about 160 TCR beta chains. HLA alleles showed associations with some 17,000 TCR beta sequences in a later analysis, at a 0.05 false discovery rate.

Both 60 Vbeta primers and 13 Jbeta primers went into the PCR. Original analysis: In a later analysis, 80 million to 100 million unique TCR beta chains included roughly 11 million shared by two or more donors. The protocol was immunoSEQ multiplex PCR, while the TCRdb copy is restricted to in-frame clones and leaves out a portion. V and J calls plus clone size are reproduced from that table; the DNA served to infer D and trimming. Among 110,000 to 150,000 clones listed, approximately 80% were seen once. The sample taken for sequencing was PBMCs. The receptor was isolated from a male donor in good health and CMV-seronegative. The gene calls are TRBV19 and TRBJ1-2; 8 positions agree with TRBD1. CDR3 amino acids: CASSRWTGIEGYTF. The DNA for the CDR3 is TGTGCCAGTAGTAGGTGGACAGGGATTGAAGGCTACACCTTC.